A single sample gave rise to the 5 T cell receptor beta chains below, sequenced in a study of blood T cell repertoires in COVID-19. This table comes from immunoSEQ multiplex PCR, and its TCRdb copy is limited to in-frame clones, with some not included. In the table there are fewer than 350,000 clones, around 89% of which are singletons. Sequencing was performed on peripheral blood. The receptors were sampled from a man aged 40-50 years with acute or convalescent COVID-19.

V usage is TRBV3-1 (or the pseudogene TRBV3-2) and J usage is TRBJ2-7; D ambiguous. This CDR3 contains 15 residues. Germline V gene sequence: CDR1 LGHDT, CDR2 YNNKEL (reference sequence). Between the trimmed V and J ends, which lost 5 bases and 3 bases, there was a span of 17 bases. The CDR3 region is CASSSSLPPFYEQYF. The CDR3, as DNA: TGTGCCAGCAGCTCCTCACTACCTCCCTTCTACGAGCAGTACTTC.

The rearrangement links TRBV4-2 to TRBJ2-7; 11 bases agree with TRBD1. J was trimmed by 6 bases and V by 3 bases; bases with no gene match: 1. The CDR3 loop spans 13 amino acids. The germline CDR1 and CDR2 sequences are LGHNA and YNFKEQ. The CDR3 region is CASSHGTGGEQYF. The CDR3 nucleotides read TGTGCCAGCAGCCACGGGACAGGGGGCGAGCAGTACTTC.

In its sample, this clone was seen once. The chain links TRBV6-5 to TRBJ2-7; possible D gene TRBD2, 6 bases. The length of the CDR3 is 13 residues. V was cut by 7 bases and J by 0 bases, with 10 bases left in between. The germline gives CDR1 MNHEY, CDR2 SVGAGI. In DNA, the CDR3 is TGTGCCAGCAACCGGGGGTACTCCTACGAGCAGTACTTC. As protein: CASNRGYSYEQYF.

This chain links TRBV5-6 with TRBJ1-6; D is ambiguous. This CDR3 is 14 amino acids long. V dropped 5 bases and J dropped 3 bases, with 9 bases sitting between them. Germline V gives CDR1 SGHDT, CDR2 YYEEEE. CDR3 nucleotides: TGTGCCAGCAGTCGACGGGACTATAATTCACCCCTCCACTTT. As protein: CASSRRDYNSPLHF.

This rearrangement joins TRBV19 to TRBJ2-7; 12 bases are shared with TRBD1. The CDR3 is made up of 15 amino acids. Per the germline V gene, CDR1 is LNHDA and CDR2 is SQIVND (reference sequence). V lost 4 bases to trimming and J lost 5 bases; unmatched junction nucleotides: 6. As DNA, the CDR3 is TGTGCCAGTAGTACCGCCGGGACAGGGGGCAACGAGCAGTACTTC. Its translation: CASSTAGTGGNEQYF.